Below, one T cell receptor (beta chain) is given with its context. The sample belongs to a study of T cell changes during pregnancy in multiple sclerosis. Sequenced by immunoSEQ multiplex PCR; TCRdb stores in-frame clones only, minus some. This sample has 56,000 or so clones; over 75% occur once, and the top ten carry approximately 2.3%. V was trimmed by 5 bases and J by 1 base, leaving 9 bases between them. The CDR3 covers 13 residues. The germline CDR1 and CDR2 sequences are SGHVS and FNYEAQ. This receptor was identified in a female donor in good health, enrolled as a control in a pregnancy study. The chain is built from TRBV7-6 and TRBJ2-7, with D possibly matching TRBD2 (5 bases). This specimen was peripheral blood, taken in the first trimester of pregnancy. Here the CDR3 reads CASSVSESYEQYF. The CDR3 region has the DNA TGTGCCAGCAGCGTTAGCGAGTCCTACGAGCAGTACTTC.